This TCR beta chain was profiled in a study of T cell responses to AZD1222 COVID-19 vaccine. Whole-study results and caveats: Close to half of all spike-specific TCRs reportedly target regions of the variants that are unmutated. CD4 TCRs associated with vaccination spanned spike, dominating at 160-218 and 743-854.

TCRdb's copy holds only in-frame clones and misses some; the assay was immunoSEQ multiplex PCR. The sample holds 85,000 to 120,000 clones, more than 85% seen once. In the case of this clone: Its antigen is as yet unknown.

Sequenced here: peripheral blood, sampled on day 0 of AZD1222 vaccination. The TCR was taken from an adult in good health.

The CDR3 DNA reads TGTGCCAGCTCAAAAGGGCAGGGGCCGGCTTGGACCGGGGAGCTGTTTTTT. Translated, it gives CASSKGQGPAWTGELFF. The rearrangement links TRBV18 to TRBJ2-2, with D tentatively TRBD1 (6 bases). The germline CDR1 and CDR2 sequences are KGHSH and LQKENI. The V and J ends lost 5 bases and 5 bases respectively, with 21 bases between them. CDR3 length: 17 amino acids.